This T cell receptor (beta chain) was sequenced for a study of blood T cell repertoires in COVID-19 (TCRdb year 2020). General notes on the study: Collaborator samples came from the United States, Italy and Spain and covered acute and convalescent phases of COVID-19. The material from the prospective study consisted of cDNA or gDNA derived from T cells, B-cell-depleted T cells, or PBMCs. Subjects who had been exposed to COVID-19, were actively infected with it, or had recovered from it provided the deeply sampled blood TCRbeta repertoires that made up the dataset. The repertoires were released in a freely available public database meant as a resource for research on the immune response to SARS-CoV-2. Samples were obtained from the ongoing ImmuneRACE study (first 160 participants) and from 1,254 subjects provided by 6 global collaborators. Nearly every sample came with metadata listing a de-identified subject ID, COVID-19 status, age in years and sex. HLA class I and class II types, where available, came from metadata supplied by the sample provider rather than from assay-based typing.

Paper-wide results and their limitations: How much clinical and demographic metadata was included differed by source and by participant, and the metadata was provided uncurated.

The germline V gene supplies CDR1 SGHAT and CDR2 FQNNGV. From its cysteine to its phenylalanine, the CDR3 spans 13 amino acids. Solely the CDR3 DNA is kept, with 39 bases framed from the first base. V is pared back by 11 bases and J by 2 bases, with 13 bases lying between the germline termini. TCRbeta CDR3 regions were amplified from genomic DNA using the immunoSEQ Assay, a bias-controlled multiplex PCR. The study's processing was this. Nucleated cell counts per sample were estimated from amplification of reference gene primers within the assay. To quantify the absolute abundance of each unique TCRbeta CDR3 rearrangement, sequence reads were collapsed and filtered. For each sample, productive Simpson clonality was calculated by taking the square root of Simpson's diversity index across productive rearrangements. TCRdb took this table from immuneACCESS and kept in-frame rearrangements with V and J called. Such tables lack part of the clones; where checked against another copy, unresolved V genes explain under half of the gap, and the rest is unexplained. V and J calls and clone size are given by that table; D and trimming were obtained from the DNA. For this sample there are around 8,300 clones; around 85% appear just once. The ten top clones hold approximately 8% of the sample.

The collaborating institutions used their own protocols to collect whole blood in K2EDTA tubes. For TCRbeta analysis, collaborators shipped samples as frozen whole blood, isolated PBMCs, or DNA extracted from either of those sample types. As regards this clone: Its target antigen remains unknown. Base qualities are missing; no much larger clone stands one base away.

The specimen sequenced was peripheral blood. The chain couples TRBV11-2 to TRBJ1-5, and perhaps TRBD1 as D gene, on 5 matching bases. The TCR was taken from a human donor in a cohort sampled during active COVID-19. CDR3 protein: CALALGGNQPQHF. The sequence in DNA is TGTGCCCTCGCCTTAGGGGGCAATCAGCCCCAGCATTTT.